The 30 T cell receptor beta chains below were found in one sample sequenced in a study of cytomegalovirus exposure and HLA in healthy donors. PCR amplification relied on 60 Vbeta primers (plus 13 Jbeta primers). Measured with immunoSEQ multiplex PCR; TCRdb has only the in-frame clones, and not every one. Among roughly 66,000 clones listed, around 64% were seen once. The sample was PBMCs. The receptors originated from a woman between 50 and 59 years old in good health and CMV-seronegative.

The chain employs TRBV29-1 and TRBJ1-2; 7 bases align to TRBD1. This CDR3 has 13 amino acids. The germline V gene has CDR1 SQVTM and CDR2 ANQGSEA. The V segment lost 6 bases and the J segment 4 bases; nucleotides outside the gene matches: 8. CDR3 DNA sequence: TGCAGCGTCCGACGGACAGGTGGCTATGGCTACACCTTC. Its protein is CSVRRTGGYGYTF.

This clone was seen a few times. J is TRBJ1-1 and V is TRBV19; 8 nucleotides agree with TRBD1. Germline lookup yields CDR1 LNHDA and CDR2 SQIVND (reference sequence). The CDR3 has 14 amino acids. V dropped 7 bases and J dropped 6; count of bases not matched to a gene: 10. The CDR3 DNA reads TGTGCCAGTAAAACACAGGGGGATGTCGCTGAAGCTTTCTTT. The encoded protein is CASKTQGDVAEAFF.

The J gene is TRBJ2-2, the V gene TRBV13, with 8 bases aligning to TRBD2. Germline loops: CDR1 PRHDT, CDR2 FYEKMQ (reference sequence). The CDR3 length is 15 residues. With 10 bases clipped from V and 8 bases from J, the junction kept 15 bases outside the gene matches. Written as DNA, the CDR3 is TGTGCCACATCCGAGAGAGCGGGAGTAGGAGGGGAGCTGTTTTTT. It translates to CATSERAGVGGELFF.

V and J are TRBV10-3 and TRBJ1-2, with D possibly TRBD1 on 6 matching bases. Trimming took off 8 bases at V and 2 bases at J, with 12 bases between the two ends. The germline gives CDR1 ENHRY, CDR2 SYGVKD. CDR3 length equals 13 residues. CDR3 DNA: TGTGCCATCTCAGGGGCCAGAAACTATGGCTACACCTTC. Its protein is CAISGARNYGYTF.

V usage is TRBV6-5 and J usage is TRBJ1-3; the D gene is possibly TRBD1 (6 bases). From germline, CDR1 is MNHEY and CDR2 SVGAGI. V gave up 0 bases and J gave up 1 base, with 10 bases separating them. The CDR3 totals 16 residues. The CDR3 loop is CASSYSGTGSGNTIYF. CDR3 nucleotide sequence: TGTGCCAGCAGTTACTCCGGAACAGGGTCTGGAAACACCATATATTTT.

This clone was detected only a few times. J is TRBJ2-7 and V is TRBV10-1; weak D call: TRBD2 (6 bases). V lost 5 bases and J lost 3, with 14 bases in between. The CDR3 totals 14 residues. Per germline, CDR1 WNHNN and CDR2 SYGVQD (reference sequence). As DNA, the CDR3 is TGCGCCAGCAGTCGGGCAGGGAGGCGCTACGAGCAGTACTTC. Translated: CASSRAGRRYEQYF.

The CDR3 sequence is CASSHPGTRGYEEQFF. In DNA, the CDR3 is TGCGCCAGCAGTCATCCCGGGACTAGGGGATACGAGGAGCAGTTCTTC. The V and J genes are TRBV23-1 and TRBJ2-1; 8 bases line up with TRBD2. Being an ORF, TRBV23-1 has a function that is uncertain. V shed 3 bases and J 10 bases; nucleotides not matched to a gene: 14. The CDR3 is 16 amino acids.

The CDR3 bases are TGTGCCAGCAGCGATGGCCTTCTCCAGTACTTC. Protein: CASSDGLLQYF. This sequence joins TRBV13 and TRBJ2-5; unclear D gene. Trimming took off 5 bases at V and 10 bases at J, with 11 bases between the two ends. The CDR3 consists of 11 residues. Germline CDR1 is PRHDT and CDR2 is FYEKMQ (reference sequence). Full variable domain (outside the CDR3, taken from reference TRBV13 and TRBJ2-5): AAGVIQSPRHLIKEKRETATLKCYPIPRHDTVYWYQQGPGQDPQFLISFYEKMQSDKGSIPDRFSAQQFSDYHSELNMSSLELGDSALYFCASSDGLLQYFGPGTRLLVL.

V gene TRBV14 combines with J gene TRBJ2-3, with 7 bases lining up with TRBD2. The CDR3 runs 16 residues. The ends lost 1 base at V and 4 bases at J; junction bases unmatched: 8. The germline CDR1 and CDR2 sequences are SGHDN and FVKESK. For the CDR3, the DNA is TGTGCCAGCAGCCAAGGGGGAGCGGGATTGGCAGATACGCAGTATTTT. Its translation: CASSQGGAGLADTQYF.

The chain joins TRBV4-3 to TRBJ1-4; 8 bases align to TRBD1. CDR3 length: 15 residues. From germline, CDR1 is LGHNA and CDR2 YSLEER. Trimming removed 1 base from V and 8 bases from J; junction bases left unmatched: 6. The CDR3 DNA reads TGCGCCAGCAGCCAAGTGGGACACAGGGGGGAAAAACTGTTTTTT. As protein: CASSQVGHRGEKLFF.

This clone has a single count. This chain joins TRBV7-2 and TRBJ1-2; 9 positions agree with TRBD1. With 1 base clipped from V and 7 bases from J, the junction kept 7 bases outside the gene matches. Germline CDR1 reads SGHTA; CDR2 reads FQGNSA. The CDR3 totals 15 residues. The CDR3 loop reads CASSLGVGTGTGYTF. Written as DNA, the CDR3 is TGTGCCAGCAGCTTAGGGGTTGGGACAGGGACTGGCTACACCTTC.

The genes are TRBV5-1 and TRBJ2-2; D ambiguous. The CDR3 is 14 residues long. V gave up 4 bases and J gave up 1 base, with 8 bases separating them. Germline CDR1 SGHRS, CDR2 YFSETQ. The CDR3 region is CASSPTLNTGELFF. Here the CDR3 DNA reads TGCGCCAGCAGCCCTACCTTGAACACCGGGGAGCTGTTTTTT.

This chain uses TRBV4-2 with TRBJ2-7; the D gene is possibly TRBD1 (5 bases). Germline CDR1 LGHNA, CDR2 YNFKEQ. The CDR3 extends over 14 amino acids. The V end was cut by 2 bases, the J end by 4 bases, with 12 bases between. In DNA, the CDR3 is TGTGCCAGCAGCCAAAGAAGGGGTGATTACGAGCAGTACTTC. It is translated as CASSQRRGDYEQYF.

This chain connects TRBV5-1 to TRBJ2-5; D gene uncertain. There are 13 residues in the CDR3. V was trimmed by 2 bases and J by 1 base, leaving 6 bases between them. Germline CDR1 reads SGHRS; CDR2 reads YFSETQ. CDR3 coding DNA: TGCGCCAGCAGCTTCGGTGGCCAAGAGACCCAGTACTTC. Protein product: CASSFGGQETQYF.

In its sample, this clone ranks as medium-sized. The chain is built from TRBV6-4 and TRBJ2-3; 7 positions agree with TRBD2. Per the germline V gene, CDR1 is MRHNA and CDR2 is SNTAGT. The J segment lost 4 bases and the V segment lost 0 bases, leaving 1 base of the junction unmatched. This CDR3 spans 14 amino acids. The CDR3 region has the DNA TGTGCCAGCAGTGACTCGAGCGGGGCAGATACGCAGTATTTT. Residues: CASSDSSGADTQYF.

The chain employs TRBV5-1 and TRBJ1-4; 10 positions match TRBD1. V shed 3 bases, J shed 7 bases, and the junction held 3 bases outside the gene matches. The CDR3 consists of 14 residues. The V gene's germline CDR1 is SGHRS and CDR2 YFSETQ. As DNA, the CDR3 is TGCGCCAGCAGCTGGGGACAGGGGAGTGAAAAACTGTTTTTT. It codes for CASSWGQGSEKLFF.

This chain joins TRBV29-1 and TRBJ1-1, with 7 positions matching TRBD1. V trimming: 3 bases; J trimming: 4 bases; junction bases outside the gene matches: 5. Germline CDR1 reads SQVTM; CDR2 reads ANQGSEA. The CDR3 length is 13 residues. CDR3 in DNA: TGCAGCGTTGAGGGGAGGACAGGCACTGAAGCTTTCTTT. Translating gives CSVEGRTGTEAFF. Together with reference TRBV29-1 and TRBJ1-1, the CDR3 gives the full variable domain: SAVISQKPSRDICQRGTSLTIQCQVDSQVTMMFWYRQQPGQSLTLIATANQGSEATYESGFVIDKFPISRPNLTFSTLTVSNMSPEDSSIYLCSVEGRTGTEAFFGQGTRLTVV.

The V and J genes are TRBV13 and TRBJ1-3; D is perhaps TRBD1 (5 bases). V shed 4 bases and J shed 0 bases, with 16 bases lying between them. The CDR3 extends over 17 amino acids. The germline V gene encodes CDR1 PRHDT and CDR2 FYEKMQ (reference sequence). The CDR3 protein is CASSYSTAEYSGNTIYF. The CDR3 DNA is TGTGCCAGCAGCTATTCGACAGCCGAATACTCTGGAAACACCATATATTTT.

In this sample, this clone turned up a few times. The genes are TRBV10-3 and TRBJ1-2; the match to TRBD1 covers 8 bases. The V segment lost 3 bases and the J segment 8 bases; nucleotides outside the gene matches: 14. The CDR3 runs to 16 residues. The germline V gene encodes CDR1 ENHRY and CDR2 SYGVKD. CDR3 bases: TGTGCCATCAGTGACCCTTACGGACAGGGACGGTGGGGCTACACCTTC. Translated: CAISDPYGQGRWGYTF.

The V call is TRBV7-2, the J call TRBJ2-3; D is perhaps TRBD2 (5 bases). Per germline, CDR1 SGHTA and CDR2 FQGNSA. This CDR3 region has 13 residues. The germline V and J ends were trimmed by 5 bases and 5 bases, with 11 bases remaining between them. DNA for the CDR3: TGTGCCAGCAGCACCACGAGGGAAGATACGCAGTATTTT. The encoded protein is CASSTTREDTQYF.

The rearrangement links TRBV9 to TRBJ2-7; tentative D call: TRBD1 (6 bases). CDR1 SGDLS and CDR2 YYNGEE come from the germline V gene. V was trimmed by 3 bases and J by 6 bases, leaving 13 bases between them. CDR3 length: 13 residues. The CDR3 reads CASSGQDPREQYF. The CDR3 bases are TGTGCCAGCAGCGGACAGGATCCTCGCGAGCAGTACTTC. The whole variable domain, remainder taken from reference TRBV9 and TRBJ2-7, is DSGVTQTPKHLITATGQRVTLRCSPRSGDLSVYWYQQSLDQGLQFLIQYYNGEERAKGNILERFSAQQFPDLHSELNLSSLELGDSALYFCASSGQDPREQYFGPGTRLTVT.

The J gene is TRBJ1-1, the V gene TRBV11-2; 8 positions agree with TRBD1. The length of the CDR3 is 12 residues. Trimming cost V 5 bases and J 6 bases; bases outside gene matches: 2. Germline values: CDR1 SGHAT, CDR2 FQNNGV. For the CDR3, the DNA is TGTGCCAGCAGCCCGACAGGGGCTGAAGCTTTCTTT. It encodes CASSPTGAEAFF.

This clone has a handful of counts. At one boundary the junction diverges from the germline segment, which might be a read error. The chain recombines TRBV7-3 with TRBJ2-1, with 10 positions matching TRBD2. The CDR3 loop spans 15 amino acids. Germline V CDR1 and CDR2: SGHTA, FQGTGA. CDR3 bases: TGTGCCAGCAGCCTAACTAGCGGGACCTTCAATGAGCAGTTCTTC. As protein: CASSLTSGTFNEQFF.

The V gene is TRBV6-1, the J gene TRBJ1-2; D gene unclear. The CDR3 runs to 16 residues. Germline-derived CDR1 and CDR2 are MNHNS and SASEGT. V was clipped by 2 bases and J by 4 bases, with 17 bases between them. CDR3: CASSESGEGRGYGYTF. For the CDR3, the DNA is TGTGCCAGCAGTGAAAGTGGTGAGGGCCGAGGCTATGGCTACACCTTC.

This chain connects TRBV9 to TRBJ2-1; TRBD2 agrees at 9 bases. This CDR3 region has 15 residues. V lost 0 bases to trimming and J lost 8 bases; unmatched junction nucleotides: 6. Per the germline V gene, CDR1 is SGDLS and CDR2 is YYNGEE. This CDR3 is CASSVVGSGSDEQFF. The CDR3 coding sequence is TGTGCCAGCAGCGTAGTGGGTAGCGGGAGCGATGAGCAGTTCTTC.

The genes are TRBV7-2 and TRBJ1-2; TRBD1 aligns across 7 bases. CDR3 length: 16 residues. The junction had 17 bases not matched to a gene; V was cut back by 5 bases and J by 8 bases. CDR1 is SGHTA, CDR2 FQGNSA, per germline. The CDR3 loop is CASSPNSWTGGLGYTF. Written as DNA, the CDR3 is TGTGCCAGCAGCCCTAACTCTTGGACAGGAGGACTCGGCTACACCTTC.

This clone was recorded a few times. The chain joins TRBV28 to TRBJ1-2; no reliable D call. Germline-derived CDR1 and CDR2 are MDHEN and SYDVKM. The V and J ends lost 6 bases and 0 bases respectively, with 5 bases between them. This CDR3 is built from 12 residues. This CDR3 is CASSQTNYGYTF. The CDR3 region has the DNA TGTGCCAGCAGCCAAACTAACTATGGCTACACCTTC.

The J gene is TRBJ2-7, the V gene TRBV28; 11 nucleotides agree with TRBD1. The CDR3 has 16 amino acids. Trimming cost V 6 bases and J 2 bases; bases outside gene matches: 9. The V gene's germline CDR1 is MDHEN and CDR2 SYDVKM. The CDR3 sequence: CASRTAGTGGTYEQYF. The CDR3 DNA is TGTGCCAGCAGGACTGCCGGGACAGGGGGTACCTACGAGCAGTACTTC.

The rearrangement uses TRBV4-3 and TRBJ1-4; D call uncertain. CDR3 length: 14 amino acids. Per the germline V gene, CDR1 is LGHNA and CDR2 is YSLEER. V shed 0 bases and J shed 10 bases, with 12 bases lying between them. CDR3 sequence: CASSQDFGVGKLFF. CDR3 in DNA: TGCGCCAGCAGCCAAGATTTCGGGGTTGGAAAACTGTTTTTT.

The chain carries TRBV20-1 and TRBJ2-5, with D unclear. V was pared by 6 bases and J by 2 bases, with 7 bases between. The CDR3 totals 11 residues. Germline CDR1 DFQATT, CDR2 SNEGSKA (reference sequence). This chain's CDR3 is CSAREQETQYF. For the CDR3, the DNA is TGCAGTGCGCGAGAACAAGAGACCCAGTACTTC.